The clone carrying this T cell receptor beta chain was seen just once. Its specificity is not known. V lost 1 base and J 3 bases, leaving 9 bases between the germline ends. The CDR3 is 14 residues long. CDR1 is MGHRA, CDR2 YSYEKL, per germline. This record belongs to a study of cytomegalovirus exposure and HLA in healthy donors. Broader study findings: There were 160 or so TCR beta chains listed as cytomegalovirus-associated.

Both 60 Vbeta primers and 13 Jbeta primers went into the PCR. The method was immunoSEQ multiplex PCR; TCRdb's version includes in-frame clones alone and lacks a portion of them. The sample holds more than 100,000 clones, about 70% seen once. The genes are TRBV4-1 and TRBJ1-1; tentatively, D is TRBD1 (5 bases). What was sequenced was PBMCs. This clonotype originated in a woman aged 40 to 50 in good health and CMV-seronegative. The CDR3, as DNA: TGCGCCAGCAGCCAAGTGCAGGGTGACACTGAAGCTTTCTTT. Translating it yields CASSQVQGDTEAFF.